One and the same sample provided the 14 T cell receptor beta chains below, sequenced in a study of blood T cell repertoires in COVID-19. TCRdb's copy holds only in-frame clones and misses some; the assay was immunoSEQ multiplex PCR. Of approximately 180,000 clones in the sample, roughly nine tenths were seen once. Sequenced sample: peripheral blood. The receptors come from a man in his fifties or sixties with active or convalescent COVID-19.

The V gene is TRBV10-1, the J gene TRBJ2-7; 8 nucleotides match TRBD1. Trimming cost V 3 bases and J 6 bases; bases outside gene matches: 4. Germline CDR1 is WNHNN and CDR2 is SYGVQD (reference sequence). This CDR3 is 13 amino acids long. CDR3 sequence reads: CASSEFRGREQYF. CDR3 in DNA: TGCGCCAGCAGTGAATTCAGGGGGCGCGAGCAGTACTTC.

Only one count was recorded for this clone. The chain carries TRBV24-1 and TRBJ2-3; the D gene is possibly TRBD2 (5 bases). There are 14 residues in the CDR3. The V gene lost 5 bases and the J gene lost 0 bases, with 8 bases spanning the gap. Germline-derived CDR1 and CDR2 are KGHDR and SFDVKD. This chain's CDR3 is CATSVEGSTDTQYF. In DNA form, the CDR3 reads TGTGCCACCAGTGTTGAGGGCAGCACAGATACGCAGTATTTT.

V gene TRBV5-1 combines with J gene TRBJ1-5, with D tentatively TRBD1 (6 bases). V was trimmed by 5 bases and J by 1 base, leaving 10 bases between them. Germline loops: CDR1 SGHRS, CDR2 YFSETQ. This CDR3 contains 14 residues. CDR3 DNA: TGCGCCAGCAGTCCAGGGGAGAGCAATCAGCCCCAGCATTTT. This sequence encodes CASSPGESNQPQHF.

The chain joins TRBV6-6 to TRBJ1-2; possibly TRBD1 for D (6 bases). Per germline, CDR1 MNHNY and CDR2 SVGAGI (reference sequence). CDR3 length: 12 residues. V was shortened by 7 bases and J by 0 bases, with 6 bases between the two germline ends. The CDR3 nucleotides are TGTGCCAGCACAGGGGCTAACTATGGCTACACCTTC. This codes for CASTGANYGYTF.

The V and J genes are TRBV19 and TRBJ1-2, with TRBD1 matching over 10 bases. V gave up 4 bases and J gave up 4 bases; unmatched junction bases: 6. The CDR3 spans 15 residues. Germline V gives CDR1 LNHDA, CDR2 SQIVND (reference sequence). The CDR3 sequence is CASSTPGTGVYGYTF. The DNA of the CDR3 is TGTGCCAGTAGTACCCCCGGGACAGGGGTCTATGGCTACACCTTC. The full variable domain, in which reference TRBV19 and TRBJ1-2 provide the parts outside the CDR3, is DGGITQSPKYLFRKEGQNVTLSCEQNLNHDAMYWYRQDPGQGLRLIYYSQIVNDFQKGDIAEGYSVSREKKESFPLTVTSAQKNPTAFYLCASSTPGTGVYGYTFGSGTRLTVV.

V gene TRBV19 combines with J gene TRBJ2-1; 7 bases are shared with TRBD1. This CDR3 comprises 13 residues. J lost 5 bases, V lost 6 bases, and 4 bases had no gene match. Germline assignment: CDR1 LNHDA and CDR2 SQIVND (reference sequence). The CDR3 here is CASRPGTDNEQFF. The CDR3 nucleotides are TGTGCCAGTAGACCTGGGACAGACAATGAGCAGTTCTTC.

The chain couples TRBV4-2 to TRBJ1-1; a weak D match, TRBD1 (6 bases). This CDR3 region has 17 residues. Between the trimmed V and J ends, which lost 0 bases and 7 bases, there was a span of 21 bases. The V gene's germline CDR1 is LGHNA and CDR2 YNFKEQ. The CDR3 here is CASSQDGRNGGRIEAFF. The DNA for the CDR3 is TGTGCCAGCAGCCAAGATGGACGGAACGGGGGGCGCATTGAAGCTTTCTTT.

The rearrangement uses TRBV5-1 and TRBJ2-2, with D unclear. The CDR3 covers 16 residues. The germline CDR1 and CDR2 sequences are SGHRS and YFSETQ. The V gene lost 6 bases and the J gene lost 0 bases, with 15 bases spanning the gap. The CDR3 DNA reads as TGCGCCAGCATCTCCCTGCGGAAACCGAACACCGGGGAGCTGTTTTTT. It yields the protein CASISLRKPNTGELFF.

The chain recombines TRBV7-7 with TRBJ2-7; D is possibly TRBD1 (5 bases). Trimming shortened V by 5 bases and J by 2 bases, and 10 bases separated the two germline ends. CDR3 length: 13 residues. Germline assignment: CDR1 SSHAT and CDR2 FNYEAQ (reference sequence). The CDR3 DNA reads as TGTGCCAGCAGCCCAAGACAGACCTACGAGCAGTACTTC. Translating gives CASSPRQTYEQYF. Together with reference TRBV7-7 and TRBJ2-7, the CDR3 gives the full variable domain: GAGVSQSPRYKVTKRGQDVTLRCDPISSHATLYWYQQALGQGPEFLTYFNYEAQPDKSGLPSDRFSAERPEGSISTLTIQRTEQRDSAMYRCASSPRQTYEQYFGPGTRLTVT.

The count of this clone is one. The chain joins TRBV6-1 to TRBJ1-5; TRBD1 might be the D (5 bases). The CDR3 is made up of 14 amino acids. Germline CDR1 and CDR2: MNHNS and SASEGT. V lost 2 bases to trimming and J lost 2 bases, with 7 bases between them. CDR3: CASSERGGNQPQHF. The CDR3 DNA sequence: TGTGCCAGCAGTGAACGGGGGGGCAATCAGCCCCAGCATTTT.

The chain links TRBV27 to TRBJ1-2; 10 bases fit TRBD1. Per the germline V gene, CDR1 is MNHEY and CDR2 is SMNVEV (reference sequence). Trimming took 5 bases from V and 7 from J; bases not matched to a gene: 7. The CDR3 loop spans 14 amino acids. This CDR3 is CASSPLDRGLGYTF. In DNA form, the CDR3 reads TGTGCCAGCAGTCCGCTTGACAGGGGGCTTGGCTACACCTTC.

V and J are TRBV5-1 and TRBJ1-2, with 7 bases matching TRBD1. Germline V gene lookup returns CDR1 SGHRS and CDR2 YFSETQ. The CDR3 is 18 amino acids. With V trimmed by 2 bases and J by 4 bases, 17 bases remained unmatched. The CDR3 DNA sequence: TGCGCCAGCAGCTTCTACCCCGGGACAGATCCCACCTCCTATGGCTACACCTTC. It codes for CASSFYPGTDPTSYGYTF.

The rearrangement uses TRBV19 and TRBJ1-5; the D gene is possibly TRBD1 (5 bases). This CDR3 is 15 amino acids long. Per the germline V gene, CDR1 is LNHDA and CDR2 is SQIVND (reference sequence). Trimming pared 9 bases from V and 2 bases from J, leaving 17 bases between. CDR3 DNA: TGTGCCAGGGGGGGTTCCCGGGGTGGCAATCAGCCCCAGCATTTT. As protein: CARGGSRGGNQPQHF.

The rearrangement uses TRBV6-1 and TRBJ1-2, with TRBD1 matching 7 bases. Looked up from germline, CDR1 is MNHNS and CDR2 is SASEGT. Trimming at V came to 3 bases and at J to 8 bases, leaving 6 bases not matched to a gene. This CDR3 comprises 13 residues. The CDR3 DNA reads as TGTGCCAGCAGTGAGGGTAGGGACAGAGGCTACACCTTC. It encodes CASSEGRDRGYTF.